Listed here are 25 T cell receptor beta chains from one sample, sequenced in a study of blood T cell repertoires in COVID-19. Measured with immunoSEQ multiplex PCR; TCRdb has only the in-frame clones, and not every one. The sample lists 25,000 or so clones; 90% were seen once. The sample taken for sequencing was peripheral blood. All receptors derive from a man aged 65 to 79 with acute or convalescent COVID-19.

The J gene is TRBJ2-7, the V gene TRBV5-1, with 9 positions matching TRBD1. This CDR3 spans 15 amino acids. The J segment lost 6 bases and the V segment lost 5 bases, leaving 12 bases of the junction unmatched. The germline V gene has CDR1 SGHRS and CDR2 YFSETQ. This CDR3 reads CASRTTGTGISEQYF. The DNA of the CDR3 is TGCGCCAGCAGAACTACGGGGACAGGGATCAGCGAGCAGTACTTC.

V and J are TRBV18 and TRBJ2-1; 9 bases fit TRBD2. The CDR3 is made up of 17 amino acids. Germline trimming cut 5 bases from V and 2 bases from J; bases unmatched to any gene: 10. Germline CDR1 reads KGHSH; CDR2 reads LQKENI. The CDR3 nucleotides read TGTGCCAGCTCAATCTTAGCGGGAGACTCCCCCTACAATGAGCAGTTCTTC. As protein: CASSILAGDSPYNEQFF.

As regards this clone: A read error may produce the germline difference seen at one junction end. The rearrangement uses TRBV5-1 and TRBJ1-4, with D tentatively TRBD1 (5 bases). This CDR3 is 15 amino acids long. Germline CDR1 SGHRS, CDR2 YFSETQ. CDR3: CARSLAGGEDEKLFF. For the CDR3, the DNA is TGCGCCCGCAGCTTGGCGGGGGGGGAGGATGAAAAACTGTTTTTT.

V and J are TRBV4-1 and TRBJ2-6; 11 nucleotides agree with TRBD1. V lost 8 bases and J lost 0; bases outside the gene matches: 3. This CDR3 contains 16 residues. Germline CDR1 reads MGHRA; CDR2 reads YSYEKL. As DNA, the CDR3 is TGCGCCAGCGGGACAGGGGGGTTCTCTGGGGCCAACGTCCTGACTTTC. As protein: CASGTGGFSGANVLTF.

The chain has TRBV5-1 and TRBJ2-7; D is uncertain. The CDR3 totals 15 residues. Germline CDR1 is SGHRS and CDR2 is YFSETQ. V was cut by 4 bases and J by 2 bases, with 16 bases left in between. CDR3 region: CASSRRRDSTYEQYF. CDR3 DNA sequence: TGCGCCAGCAGCCGTCGAAGAGACTCAACCTACGAGCAGTACTTC.

As DNA, the CDR3 is TGTGCCAGCAGTGAATATGCCGGGAGGGCCCGGGAGACCCAGTACTTC. It encodes CASSEYAGRARETQYF. The chain employs TRBV25-1 and TRBJ2-5, with TRBD2 matching over 8 bases. The length of the CDR3 is 16 residues. Germline V gives CDR1 MGHDK, CDR2 SYGVNS. Trimming took 0 bases from V and 5 from J; bases not matched to a gene: 8. Filled out from reference TRBV25-1 and TRBJ2-5, the complete variable domain reads EADIYQTPRYLVIGTGKKITLECSQTMGHDKMYWYQQDPGMELHLIHYSYGVNSTEKGDLSSESTVSRIRTEHFPLTLESARPSHTSQYLCASSEYAGRARETQYFGPGTRLLVL.

The chain recombines TRBV18 with TRBJ2-1, with 9 bases that match TRBD1. CDR3 length: 14 amino acids. With 6 bases clipped from V and 6 bases from J, the junction kept 6 bases outside the gene matches. Per germline, CDR1 KGHSH and CDR2 LQKENI. The CDR3 region is CASSPGQGLNEQFF. The CDR3 nucleotides read TGTGCCAGCTCCCCGGGACAGGGACTCAATGAGCAGTTCTTC.

J is TRBJ1-6 and V is TRBV7-2; D is uncertain. CDR3 length: 13 amino acids. The V and J ends lost 4 bases and 7 bases respectively, with 8 bases between them. Germline CDR1 reads SGHTA; CDR2 reads FQGNSA. The DNA of the CDR3 is TGTGCCAGCAGCTATAGCAGAAATTCACCCCTCCACTTT. It encodes CASSYSRNSPLHF.

This chain links TRBV10-3 with TRBJ2-7; 8 bases map to TRBD1. V was pared by 6 bases and J by 0 bases, with 7 bases of the junction left unmatched. Germline V gene sequence: CDR1 ENHRY, CDR2 SYGVKD. The CDR3 covers 15 residues. CDR3 nucleotide sequence: TGTGCCATCAGAGAACGGACAGGGAGCTCCTACGAGCAGTACTTC. Its protein product is CAIRERTGSSYEQYF.

The genes are TRBV5-1 and TRBJ2-7; D is undetermined. The germline V gene encodes CDR1 SGHRS and CDR2 YFSETQ. The V end was cut by 0 bases, the J end by 0 bases, with 10 bases between. There are 15 residues in the CDR3. The CDR3 DNA is TGCGCCAGCAGCTTGGTAACTTTAAGCTCCTACGAGCAGTACTTC. Its translation is CASSLVTLSSYEQYF.

The CDR3 bases are TGTGCCAGTCACAGGAGCGTTAACACTGAAGCTTTCTTT. It specifies CASHRSVNTEAFF. The V gene is TRBV6-5, the J gene TRBJ1-1, with D perhaps matching TRBD1 (5 bases). The CDR3 loop spans 13 amino acids. Looked up from germline, CDR1 is MNHEY and CDR2 is SVGAGI. Deletions cut 9 bases from V and 2 bases from J, with 13 bases between.

This clone has just one count. The genes are TRBV7-3 and TRBJ2-2; 8 bases are shared with TRBD2. The length of the CDR3 is 16 residues. V shed 1 base and J 0 bases; nucleotides not matched to a gene: 1. Per the germline V gene, CDR1 is SGHTA and CDR2 is FQGTGA. CDR3 DNA sequence: TGTGCCAGCAGCTTAATGGGACTAGCGAACACCGGGGAGCTGTTTTTT. Translation gives CASSLMGLANTGELFF.

In its sample, this clone was seen a few times. This CDR3 is CASSVVGQSQETQYF. The CDR3 coding sequence is TGTGCCAGCAGCGTAGTGGGACAGAGCCAAGAGACCCAGTACTTC. This sequence joins TRBV9 and TRBJ2-5; 7 bases align to TRBD1. CDR1 is SGDLS and CDR2 is YYNGEE in the germline V gene. The CDR3 covers 15 residues. Germline trimming cut 0 bases from V and 1 base from J; bases unmatched to any gene: 3.

The rearrangement joins TRBV28 to TRBJ1-4; weak D call: TRBD1 (5 bases). Germline-derived CDR1 and CDR2 are MDHEN and SYDVKM. V gave up 6 bases and J gave up 5 bases, with 13 bases separating them. This CDR3 has 14 residues. The CDR3 bases are TGTGCCAGCAGCCGTAGGGGTGGGAATGAAAAACTGTTTTTT. It encodes CASSRRGGNEKLFF.

This sequence joins TRBV2 and TRBJ1-5; D unclear. Trimming cost V 6 bases and J 7 bases, with 19 bases left between them. The CDR3 has 15 residues. Germline-derived CDR1 and CDR2 are SNHLY and FYNNEI. CDR3 residues: CASRGTQGRWQPQHF. CDR3 bases: TGTGCCAGCAGGGGAACCCAAGGGAGGTGGCAGCCCCAGCATTTT.

This chain uses TRBV6-5 with TRBJ1-2; 7 bases agree with TRBD1. J gave up 3 bases and V 3 bases, and 4 bases lay outside the gene matches. CDR3 length: 14 amino acids. CDR1 is MNHEY, CDR2 SVGAGI, per germline. CDR3 amino acids: CASSYSGQHYGYTF. Written as DNA, the CDR3 is TGTGCCAGCAGTTATTCGGGACAGCACTATGGCTACACCTTC.

This rearrangement joins TRBV13 to TRBJ1-2, with D perhaps matching TRBD1 (5 bases). The V and J ends lost 5 bases and 7 bases respectively, with 20 bases between them. This CDR3 is 15 amino acids long. Germline loops: CDR1 PRHDT, CDR2 FYEKMQ (reference sequence). The CDR3 bases are TGTGCCAGCAGCGGAGTGGCCAGGGCCTTTGGTGGCTACACCTTC. It specifies CASSGVARAFGGYTF. Supplemented by reference TRBV13 and TRBJ1-2, the full variable domain reads AAGVIQSPRHLIKEKRETATLKCYPIPRHDTVYWYQQGPGQDPQFLISFYEKMQSDKGSIPDRFSAQQFSDYHSELNMSSLELGDSALYFCASSGVARAFGGYTFGSGTRLTVV.

This clone came up a few times. The CDR3 sequence: CASSARGFSYEQYF. As DNA, the CDR3 is TGTGCCAGCAGTGCCAGGGGTTTCTCCTACGAGCAGTACTTC. V is TRBV25-1 and J is TRBJ2-7, with a tentative D call TRBD1 (6 bases). This CDR3 is 14 amino acids long. Trimming removed 4 bases from V and 0 bases from J, with 10 bases in between. The germline CDR1 and CDR2 sequences are MGHDK and SYGVNS.

The V gene is TRBV7-9, the J gene TRBJ1-3; D is unresolved. CDR3 size: 16 residues. V lost 8 bases to trimming and J lost 0 bases, with 17 bases between them. CDR1 SEHNR and CDR2 FQNEAQ come from the germline V gene (reference sequence). The CDR3 region has the DNA TGTGCCAGCCTTCCCATAGACACCAGCTCTGGAAACACCATATATTTT. Residues: CASLPIDTSSGNTIYF.

The CDR3 spells CASSYYTSGPYEQYF. In DNA form, the CDR3 reads TGTGCCAGCAGTTACTATACTAGCGGTCCCTACGAGCAGTACTTC. J is TRBJ2-7 and V is TRBV6-2 or TRBV6-3; TRBD2 agrees at 8 bases. The CDR3 contains 15 residues. In germline, CDR1 is MNHEY, CDR2 SVGEGT. With V trimmed by 1 base and J by 2 bases, 4 bases remained unmatched.

To note about this clone: A junction boundary mismatches the germline segment, possibly from a read error. The rearrangement joins TRBV12-3 or TRBV12-4 to TRBJ2-4; possibly TRBD2 for D (5 bases). The CDR3 runs to 12 residues. The CDR3 region has the DNA TGTGCCAGCAGTAGCGGTCAGGACTTCTTTTATTTC. The encoded protein is CASSSGQDFFYF.

The chain recombines TRBV6-5 with TRBJ2-7; TRBD1 might be the D (5 bases). CDR1 and CDR2 (germline): MNHEY, SVGAGI. V was pared by 7 bases and J by 1 base, with 11 bases between. The CDR3 is 13 residues long. The CDR3 reads CASTKGPSYEQYF. CDR3 in DNA: TGTGCCAGCACCAAGGGGCCGTCCTACGAGCAGTACTTC.

The CDR3 coding sequence is TGTGCCAGCAGCTCGGGACAGGTAGCAGATACGCAGTATTTT. It yields the protein CASSSGQVADTQYF. The V and J genes are TRBV7-2 and TRBJ2-3, with TRBD1 identical over 8 bases. This CDR3 region has 14 residues. J lost 4 bases, V lost 4 bases, and 4 bases had no gene match. The germline gives CDR1 SGHTA, CDR2 FQGNSA.

V gene TRBV7-9 combines with J gene TRBJ2-3; D call uncertain. The CDR3 is made up of 12 amino acids. Germline values: CDR1 SEHNR, CDR2 FQNEAQ (reference sequence). V was pared by 8 bases and J by 3 bases, with 9 bases between. This chain's CDR3 is CASQKSTDTQYF. CDR3 DNA: TGTGCCAGCCAGAAAAGTACAGATACGCAGTATTTT. The full variable domain, completed using reference TRBV7-9 and TRBJ2-3, is DTGVSQNPRHKITKRGQNVTFRCDPISEHNRLYWYRQTLGQGPEFLTYFQNEAQLEKSRLLSDRFSAERPKGSFSTLEIQRTEQGDSAMYLCASQKSTDTQYFGPGTRLTVL.

The gene calls are TRBV6-5 and TRBJ2-7; 7 nucleotides align to TRBD1. The J segment lost 0 bases and the V segment lost 8 bases, leaving 7 bases of the junction unmatched. Germline CDR1 MNHEY, CDR2 SVGAGI. This CDR3 contains 14 residues. The CDR3 DNA follows: TGTGCCAGCGCTTCGACAGGGAGCTCCTACGAGCAGTACTTC. Translated, it gives CASASTGSSYEQYF.